Listed below are T cell receptor beta chains from one sample, sequenced in a study of shared clonotypes between healthy human individuals. Method: immunoSEQ multiplex PCR; TCRdb's copy keeps in-frame clones and lacks some. This table holds about 1.1 million clones, 70% to 80% found once. The sequencing input was memory CD4+ T cells from PBMCs. Receptors originate from a young man in good health. Some clones in this sample may be carry-over from other donors' samples. Each CDR3 is given without its conserved first and last residue. A D gene is named only where the DNA matches it firmly. Clone size, where shown, is once, few, many, or a class for clones that have expanded.

.	TRBV11-2	.	TRBJ2-2	ASSFLPNTGELF
TRBD1	TRBV6-1	.	TRBJ2-6	ASSDTRQGRLEANVLT
TRBD1	TRBV28	once	TRBJ1-5	ASSLRGQLSNQPQH
.	TRBV5-1	.	TRBJ1-2	ASSLFILEEFT
TRBD2	TRBV4-3	.	TRBJ2-3	ASSQSAGASDTQY
TRBD1	TRBV28	.	TRBJ1-2	ASSMTGGAYGYT
.	TRBV4-2	.	TRBJ2-6	ASSQDITPPT
TRBD2	TRBV5-1	.	TRBJ2-2	ASSFGGNGNTGELF
.	TRBV7-2	once	TRBJ1-1	ASGQGPGTEAF
.	TRBV20-1	few	TRBJ1-1	SAPANTEAF
.	TRBV5-1	.	TRBJ1-4	ASSWAPGQGDNEKLF
TRBD2	TRBV28	.	TRBJ2-2	ASTHGLAGATGELF
TRBD1	TRBV10-3	.	TRBJ2-6	AIRAIGDRGTGANVLT
.	TRBV28	many	TRBJ2-1	ASSTSRQLNEQF
.	TRBV7-9	.	TRBJ2-7	ASSSDMPPEQY
.	TRBV18	.	TRBJ2-7	ASSVGLLQEQY
TRBD2	TRBV5-1	many	TRBJ2-1	ASGSAADGREYNEQF
.	TRBV19	.	TRBJ2-7	ASSPQSGPYEQY
.	TRBV4-3	.	TRBJ2-1	ASSQFRDNEQF
.	TRBV15	.	TRBJ2-2	ATSRDNRETYTGELF
.	TRBV10-1	.	TRBJ1-2	ASSEFAGGGYT
.	TRBV27	many	TRBJ2-3	ASSLSRRVDTQY
TRBD1	TRBV19	.	TRBJ1-2	ASSRQGSNYGYT
.	TRBV7-2	.	TRBJ1-2	ASSLNQIYGYT
TRBD1	TRBV11-3	.	TRBJ1-1	ASSEGQGRENTEAF
.	TRBV28	.	TRBJ1-4	ASSLISPRFKLF
TRBD1	TRBV28	.	TRBJ2-2	ASSKGQGANGELF
.	TRBV28	.	TRBJ1-4	ASSLGGGGEEKLF
TRBD2	TRBV5-1	.	TRBJ2-7	ASGEGAGGRSSYYEQY
.	TRBV7-2	.	TRBJ2-3	ASSLALSASTDTQY
.	TRBV28	few	TRBJ1-2	ATLGQNNYGYT
TRBD2	TRBV4-1	few	TRBJ2-1	ASSQPPGLADNEQF
TRBD1	TRBV2	.	TRBJ1-2	ASSRNRGANYGYT
TRBD1	TRBV28	.	TRBJ2-3	ASRLGGAGSDTQY
.	TRBV19	.	TRBJ2-6	ASAPPFGANVLT
TRBD2	TRBV30	.	TRBJ2-5	AFFGGLQETQY
TRBD2	TRBV5-4	.	TRBJ2-3	ASSSAVAGASDTQY
.	TRBV5-1	.	TRBJ1-1	ASSLVGGGAGVTEAF
.	TRBV9	.	TRBJ1-2	ASSVDGYGYT
TRBD1	TRBV6-1	.	TRBJ1-5	ASSDPDRIYNQPQH
TRBD1	TRBV7-8	.	TRBJ1-2	ASSLVTRGYGYT
TRBD2	TRBV10-1	few	TRBJ2-3	ASAEREAPDTQY
.	TRBV5-8	.	TRBJ1-5	ASSLRSNQPQH